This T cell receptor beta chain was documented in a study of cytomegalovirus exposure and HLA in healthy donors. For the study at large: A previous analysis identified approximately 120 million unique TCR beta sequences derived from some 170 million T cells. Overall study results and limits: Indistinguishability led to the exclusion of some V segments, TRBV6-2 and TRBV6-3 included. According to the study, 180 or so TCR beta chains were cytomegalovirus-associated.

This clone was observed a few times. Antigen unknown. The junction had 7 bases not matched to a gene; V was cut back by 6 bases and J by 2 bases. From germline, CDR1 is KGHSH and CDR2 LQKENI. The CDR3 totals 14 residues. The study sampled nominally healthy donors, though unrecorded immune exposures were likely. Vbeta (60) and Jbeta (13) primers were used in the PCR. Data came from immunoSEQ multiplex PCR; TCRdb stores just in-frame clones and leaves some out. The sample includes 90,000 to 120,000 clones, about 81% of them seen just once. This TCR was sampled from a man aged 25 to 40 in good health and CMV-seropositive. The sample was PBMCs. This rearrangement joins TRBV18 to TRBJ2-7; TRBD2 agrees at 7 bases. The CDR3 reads CASSSLAGAYEQYF. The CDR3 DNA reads TGTGCCAGCTCCAGCCTGGCGGGGGCCTACGAGCAGTACTTC.